This entry describes one TCR beta chain. No cognate antigen has been identified for it. The CDR3 regions of human TCRbeta chains were subjected to immunosequencing. From the authors' description of their analysis: Repertoire TCRs were checked for matches against a reference library of SARS-CoV-2-specific TCRs that had been generated using the MIRA antigen-specificity platform. Breadth was defined as the fraction of unique TCRs that were SARS-CoV-2-associated, and depth was defined as the fraction of total T cells that were SARS-CoV-2-associated. Using the MIRA data, every spike-specific TCR was mapped to the spike region that the TCR reacted to and assigned to either a CD4 or a CD8 class. Log10-transformed breadth and depth values were compared by one-way ANOVA with Sidak's multiple comparisons tests. This immuneACCESS table, as held by TCRdb, lists in-frame sequences with V and J called but not all clones. Of the missing ones, under half trace to an unresolved V gene in checked studies; the others have no known cause. Clone size and the V and J calls come from that table; the DNA yielded D and trimming. The sample's own table lists about 140,000 clones. In total, the top ten clones hold over 2% of the sample.

The sample's time point label, in plain terms: baseline before first vaccination. Vaccinee samples were obtained from the UK trials COV001 and COV002, which included a single-blind randomized controlled phase 2/3 trial of AZD1222 (ChAdOx1 nCoV-19) in healthy adults. Trial participant PBMC samples were collected at day 0 and day 28 after the second dose for TCRbeta chain sequencing. This specimen comes from a study of T cell responses to AZD1222 COVID-19 vaccine (dated by TCRdb to about 2021). Notes on the research overall: A total of about 230 trial participants underwent TCR sequencing, of whom 207 received two doses of AZD1222 and 26 received two doses of the MenACWY control vaccine. Trial participants were enrolled into age subgroups of 18-55, 56-69 and 70-plus years, which contained approximately 150, 28 and 58 TCR-sequenced participants, respectively.

Broader findings and caveats from the paper: Participants were mostly white British, with more females than males. The authors suggested clonal diversity may have been underestimated. Reportedly, almost half of the unique spike-specific TCRs recognized epitopes lying outside the regions that are mutated in the B.1.351 and B.1.1.7 variants. CD4 TCRs associated with the vaccine covered the entire spike protein, and the dominant responses were in regions 160-218 and 743-854. In the small 56-69-year group, the increase in depth fell short of significance, most likely because of low power. A significant rise in spike-specific TCR breadth and depth was observed after two AZD1222 doses relative to day 0 and relative to MenACWY recipients. Because no samples from the day 14 peak response were available, repertoires could be characterized only after the peak T cell response. Conclusions about previously exposed vaccinees are limited because only six or seven AZD1222 recipients were SARS-CoV-2 seropositive at baseline.

This receptor was identified in an adult in good health. The sequenced sample was peripheral blood.

The bases read TGTGCCAGCAGCTTAAGTGACTCTGGAAACACCATATATTTT. The translation is CASSLSDSGNTIYF. The chain is made from TRBV7-7 and TRBJ1-3, with the D gene call left open. V is shortened by 2 bases, J by 0 bases, and the region joining them spans 5 bases. Including the terminal cysteine and phenylalanine, the CDR3 comprises 14 residues. The entry retains the CDR3 DNA only, 42 bases that are in frame from base 1. The germline V gene (reference sequence) supplies CDR1 SSHAT and CDR2 FNYEAQ.